Presented here are 8 T cell receptor beta chains from one specimen sequenced in a study of neurological immune-mediated disorders. A single record per CDR3 protein comes from TCRdb applying MiXCR to the 5' RACE reads. The sample has roughly 50,000 distinct CDR3 sequences; around 4.3% are singletons. The source material was PBMCs. These receptor sequences come from a woman aged 60-70 years with multiple sclerosis.

This rearrangement joins TRBV10-3 to TRBJ2-7; 10 bases line up with TRBD2. Germline V gene sequence: CDR1 ENHRY, CDR2 SYGVKD. The CDR3 totals 14 residues. V lost 3 bases and J lost 5; bases outside the gene matches: 4. The CDR3 sequence is CAISDLAGDHEQYV. The CDR3 nucleotides are TGTGCCATCAGTGATCTAGCGGGAGATCACGAGCAGTACGTC.

This clonotype has at least ten counts. The V gene is TRBV29-1, the J gene TRBJ1-1; 9 bases are a match to TRBD1. The CDR3 totals 13 residues. The ends lost 4 bases at V and 5 bases at J; junction bases unmatched: 5. In germline, CDR1 is SQVTM, CDR2 ANQGSEA. CDR3 sequence (DNA): TGCAGCGTTGTAAGACAGGGGGATACTGAAGCTTTCTTT. Encoded protein: CSVVRQGDTEAFF.

This clonotype was seen a handful of times. This sequence joins TRBV7-2 and TRBJ2-1; 9 nucleotides agree with TRBD2. The germline gives CDR1 SGHTA, CDR2 FQGNSA. V lost 5 bases, J lost 8 bases, and 7 bases stayed unmatched. This CDR3 comprises 14 residues. Written as DNA, the CDR3 is TGTGCCAGCAGCACCGGACTAGCGAGCGATGAGCAGTTCTTC. The encoded protein is CASSTGLASDEQFF.

This clonotype was observed at least ten times. V gene TRBV20-1 combines with J gene TRBJ2-1, with D possibly being TRBD1 (5 bases). V lost 5 bases and J 0 bases, leaving 8 bases between the germline ends. Germline values: CDR1 DFQATT, CDR2 SNEGSKA (reference sequence). The CDR3 has 13 residues. The CDR3 DNA follows: TGCAGTGCTGGACAAAGCTCCTACAATGAGCAGTTCTTC. Amino acids: CSAGQSSYNEQFF.

This clonotype was recorded at least ten times. J is TRBJ2-7 and V is TRBV20-1; no firm D call. Germline V CDR1 and CDR2: DFQATT, SNEGSKA (reference sequence). The CDR3 loop spans 12 amino acids. Trimming shortened V by 6 bases and J by 4 bases, and 13 bases separated the two germline ends. The CDR3 coding sequence is TGCAGTGCCGAAACAGACCCTTACGAGCAGTACTTC. Translating it yields CSAETDPYEQYF.

This chain connects TRBV7-2 to TRBJ1-6; perhaps TRBD1 as D (5 bases). The germline gives CDR1 SGHTA, CDR2 FQGNSA. Trimming stripped 5 bases from V and 11 bases from J, with 19 bases between. The CDR3 consists of 15 residues. DNA for the CDR3: TGTGCCAGCAGCGCCTCTAGGACATCGAAAGCACCCCTCCACTTT. This codes for CASSASRTSKAPLHF.

About this clonotype: A read error may explain this, as a much larger clone is one base away. This rearrangement joins TRBV20-1 to TRBJ2-1; perhaps TRBD1 as D (5 bases). With 4 bases removed from V and 3 bases from J, the gap between germline ends came to 10 bases. There are 13 residues in the CDR3. Looked up from germline, CDR1 is DFQATT and CDR2 is SNEGSKA (reference sequence). In nucleotides, the CDR3 is TGCAGTGCTACAGGGAAGCTCTACAATGAGCAGTTCTTC. It codes for CSATGKLYNEQFF.

This clonotype has ten or more counts. This chain joins TRBV4-1 and TRBJ1-5; D is unclear. Trimming pared 0 bases from V and 0 bases from J, leaving 12 bases between. The CDR3 runs to 17 residues. Looked up from germline, CDR1 is MGHRA and CDR2 is YSYEKL. CDR3 region: CASSQDGRRDSNQPQHF. For the CDR3, the DNA is TGCGCCAGCAGCCAAGATGGCCGGAGGGATAGCAATCAGCCCCAGCATTTT.